This T cell receptor beta chain is drawn from a study of T cell responses to AZD1222 COVID-19 vaccine (dated by TCRdb to the early 2020s). With respect to the entire study: A total of approximately 240 trial participants underwent TCR sequencing, of whom roughly 210 had received two doses of AZD1222 and around 25 had received two doses of the MenACWY control vaccine. Trial participants were enrolled by age into subgroups of 18-55, 56-69 and 70-plus years, and 148, 28 and 57 TCR-sequenced participants, respectively, were included in these subgroups.

To note about this clone: The antigen this receptor binds is unknown. No clone much larger than this one lies a single base away; base qualities are absent.

The CDR3 regions of human TCRbeta chains were subjected to immunosequencing. Concerning the study's data processing: TCRs in the repertoires were compared against a reference library of SARS-CoV-2-specific TCRs that had been generated with the MIRA antigen-specificity platform. Breadth was defined as the fraction of unique TCRs that were SARS-CoV-2-associated. Depth was defined as the fraction of total T cells that were SARS-CoV-2-associated. Using the MIRA data, each spike-specific TCR was assigned both to the spike region to which the TCR was reactive and to a CD4 or CD8 class. Log10-transformed breadth and depth values were compared by one-way ANOVA with Sidak's multiple comparisons tests. The clones in this table, taken by TCRdb from immuneACCESS, are in-frame only. Not every clone is retained; where verified, under half of the shortfall comes from an unresolved V gene, and the cause of the rest is unknown. V, J and clone size reflect that table, while D and trimming were determined from the DNA. A total of about 200,000 clones appear in this sample, over 85% of them only once. The ten largest clones take up 1% of the sample.

This specimen's time point label, interpreted: about 28 days (+/-7) after the second vaccine dose. AZD1222 recipients given second doses at about 4 weeks or at about 12 weeks were pooled, since spike-specific TCR depth and breadth were not found to differ between the two schedules. Vaccinee samples came from UK trials COV001 and COV002, including a single-blind randomized controlled phase 2/3 trial of AZD1222 (ChAdOx1 nCoV-19) in healthy adults. For TCRbeta chain sequencing, PBMC samples from trial participants were taken at day 0 and at day 28 after the second dose. Study-level results and caveats: Epitopes outside the regions mutated in the B.1.351 and B.1.1.7 variants were reportedly recognized by nearly half of the unique spike-specific TCRs. A significant rise in spike-specific TCR breadth and depth was observed after two AZD1222 doses relative to day 0 and relative to MenACWY recipients. Participants were mostly white British, with more females than males. The authors suggested clonal diversity may have been underestimated. Because no day 14 peak-response samples were available, the repertoires could be characterized only after the peak T cell response. Only a handful of AZD1222 recipients were SARS-CoV-2 seropositive at baseline, limiting conclusions about previously exposed vaccinees. The 56-69-year group was small, and its depth increase did not reach significance, likely because of low power. CD4 TCRs associated with the vaccine covered the entire spike protein, and the dominant responses were in regions 160-218 and 743-854.

V is shortened by 6 bases, J by 2 bases, and the region joining them spans 10 bases. The CDR3 covers 13 residues, taking in both the cysteine and the phenylalanine. Only the CDR3 DNA is retained, 39 bases long and in frame from the first base. Here the sequenced sample was peripheral blood, taken 28 days after the second AZD1222 dose. The TCR originated in an adult who received the AZD1222 COVID-19 vaccine. The chain uses TRBV12-3 or TRBV12-4 and TRBJ1-1, with TRBD1 perhaps the D gene, on 5 matching bases. The sequence in DNA is TGTGCCAGCAGCAACGGGGGTAACACTGAAGCTTTCTTT. This yields the protein CASSNGGNTEAFF.